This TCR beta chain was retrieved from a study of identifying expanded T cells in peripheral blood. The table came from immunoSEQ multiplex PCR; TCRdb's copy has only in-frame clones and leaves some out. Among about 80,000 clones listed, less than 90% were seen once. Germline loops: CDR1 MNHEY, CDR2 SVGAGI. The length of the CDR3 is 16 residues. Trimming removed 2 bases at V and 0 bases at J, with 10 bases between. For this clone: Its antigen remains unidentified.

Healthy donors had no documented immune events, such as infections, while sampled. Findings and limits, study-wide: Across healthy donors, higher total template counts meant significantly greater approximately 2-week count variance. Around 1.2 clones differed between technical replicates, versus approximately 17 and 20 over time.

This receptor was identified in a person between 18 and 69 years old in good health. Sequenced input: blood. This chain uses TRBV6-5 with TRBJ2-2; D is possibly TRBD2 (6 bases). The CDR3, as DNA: TGTGCCAGCAGTTACACCCTAGCGCCGAACACCGGGGAGCTGTTTTTT. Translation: CASSYTLAPNTGELFF.